The clone carrying this TCR beta chain was counted once. Its antigen is not identified. Germline CDR1 SQVTM, CDR2 ANQGSEA. V trimming: 6 bases; J trimming: 6 bases; junction bases outside the gene matches: 9. The CDR3 is 13 amino acids. In the PCR, 60 Vbeta and 13 Jbeta primers were used. The data were produced by immunoSEQ multiplex PCR, yet TCRdb's version contains in-frame clones alone and is incomplete. The table includes 120,000 to 150,000 clones, approximately 78% detected once. This sample is drawn from a study of cytomegalovirus exposure and HLA in healthy donors. Whole-study findings and limits: Indistinguishable V segments, including TRBV6-2 and TRBV6-3, were excluded.

The TCR sequence derives from a woman aged 40-49 years in good health and CMV-seropositive. This chain connects TRBV29-1 to TRBJ1-1; 8 bases fit TRBD1. Sequenced sample: PBMCs. The CDR3 region is CSVSGQVGAEAFF. The CDR3 DNA follows: TGCAGCGTATCGGGACAGGTGGGTGCTGAAGCTTTCTTT.